The 5 T cell receptor beta chains given below trace back to one sample, sequenced in a study of shared clonotypes between healthy human individuals (dated by TCRdb to the early 2020s). The method was the immunoSEQ multiplex PCR assay. Not all clones reach the TCRdb copy of this immuneACCESS table, which keeps in-frame sequences only. Checked studies attribute under half of the gap to unresolved V genes and leave the rest unexplained. This sample lists some 1,400,000 clones; approximately 97% were detected once. Of the sample, over 1% falls within the top ten clones. The specimen sequenced was naive CD4+ T cells sorted from blood. The sample's cell subset or site, from its label and the paper: CD45RA+ positively selected. The source of these receptors is a man between 25 and 39 years old in good health.

The chain joins TRBV29-1 to TRBJ2-2; D is unclear. Germline V gene lookup returns CDR1 SQVTM and CDR2 ANQGSEA. The V end was cut by 5 bases, the J end by 3 bases, with 10 bases between. The CDR3 loop spans 13 amino acids. CDR3 residues: CSVCGQDTGELFF. The CDR3 nucleotides read TGCAGCGTTTGTGGGCAGGACACCGGGGAGCTGTTTTTT.

The J gene is TRBJ1-2, the V gene TRBV30, with 7 bases matching TRBD1. Germline V gene data show CDR1 as GTSNPN and CDR2 as SVGIG (reference sequence). This CDR3 region has 15 residues. Germline trimming cut 2 bases from V and 1 base from J; bases unmatched to any gene: 7. CDR3 DNA: TGTGCCTGGAGTTCCAGACGGGACAGTAACTATGGCTACACCTTC. This translates into CAWSSRRDSNYGYTF. Combining the CDR3 with reference TRBV30 and TRBJ1-2 gives the whole variable domain SQTIHQWPATLVQPVGSPLSLECTVEGTSNPNLYWYRQAAGRGLQLLFYSVGIGQISSEVPQNLSASRPQDRQFILSSKKLLLSDSGFYLCAWSSRRDSNYGYTFGSGTRLTVV.

V usage is TRBV11-3 and J usage is TRBJ2-1, with 8 nucleotides matching TRBD1. J lost 7 bases, V lost 5 bases, and 4 bases had no gene match. The CDR3 is 13 amino acids. Germline V gene data show CDR1 as SGHNT and CDR2 as YENEEA. CDR3 sequence (DNA): TGTGCCAGCAGCACCCGGACAGGGAATGAGCAGTTCTTC. Encoded protein: CASSTRTGNEQFF.

This rearrangement joins TRBV5-4 to TRBJ2-5, with 16 bases identical to TRBD2. Germline V lookup: CDR1 SGHNT, CDR2 YYREEE (reference sequence). The CDR3 is 19 residues long. Trimming at V came to 4 bases and at J to 3 bases, leaving 12 bases not matched to a gene. The CDR3 nucleotides are TGTGCCAGCAGCCTTATAGGGACTAGCGGGAGGGATTGGAAAGAGACCCAGTACTTC. Translation: CASSLIGTSGRDWKETQYF.

This chain uses TRBV27 with TRBJ2-1; weak D call: TRBD1 (6 bases). Germline CDR1 is MNHEY and CDR2 is SMNVEV (reference sequence). The CDR3 length is 16 residues. V was trimmed by 6 bases and J by 0 bases, leaving 15 bases between them. CDR3 nucleotide sequence: TGTGCCAGCAGGGGGTTACAGGGAAGCTCCTACAATGAGCAGTTCTTC. This gives the protein CASRGLQGSSYNEQFF.